The present entry profiles one T cell receptor beta chain with its context. Its target is not known. TCRdb's table, derived via immunoSEQ multiplex PCR, lists solely in-frame clones and lacks some. The sample lists 90,000 to 150,000 clones, approximately 90% seen once, with 8.4% in the top ten. The sample is drawn from a study of T cell responses to AZD1222 COVID-19 vaccine. Study conclusions and caveats: Researchers report vaccine-associated CD4 TCRs spanning spike, with dominance at 160-218 and 743-854. Reportedly, close to half of spike-specific TCRs are directed against unmutated variant regions. Females made up more of the donors, who were largely white British, and clonal diversity may have come out too low. The peak T cell response came first, and repertoires were sampled only after it.

The sample consisted of peripheral blood, taken on day 0 of AZD1222 vaccination. The clonotype originates from an adult in good health.

The CDR3 nucleotides read TGTGCCAGCAGCGTAGTGGGAAACTATGGCTACACCTTC. This gives the protein CASSVVGNYGYTF. This chain joins TRBV9 and TRBJ1-2; unclear D gene. CDR3 length: 13 residues. Trimming stripped 0 bases from V and 2 bases from J, with 5 bases between. Germline-derived CDR1 and CDR2 are SGDLS and YYNGEE.